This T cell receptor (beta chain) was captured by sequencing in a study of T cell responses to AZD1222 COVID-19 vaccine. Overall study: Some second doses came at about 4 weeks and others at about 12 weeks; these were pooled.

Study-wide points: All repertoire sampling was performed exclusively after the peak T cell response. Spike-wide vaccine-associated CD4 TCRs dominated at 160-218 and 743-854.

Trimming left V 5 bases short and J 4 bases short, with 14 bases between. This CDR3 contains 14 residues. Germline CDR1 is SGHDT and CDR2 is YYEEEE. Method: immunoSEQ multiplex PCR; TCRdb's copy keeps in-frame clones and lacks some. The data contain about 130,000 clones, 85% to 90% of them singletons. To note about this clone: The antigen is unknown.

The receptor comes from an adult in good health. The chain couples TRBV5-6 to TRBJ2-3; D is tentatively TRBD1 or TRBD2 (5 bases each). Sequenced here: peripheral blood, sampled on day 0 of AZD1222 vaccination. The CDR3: CASREVTGPDTQYF. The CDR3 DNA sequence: TGTGCCAGCAGAGAAGTCACGGGGCCAGATACGCAGTATTTT. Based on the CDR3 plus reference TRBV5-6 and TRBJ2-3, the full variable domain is DAGVTQSPTHLIKTRGQQVTLRCSPKSGHDTVSWYQQALGQGPQFIFQYYEEEERQRGNFPDRFSGHQFPNYSSELNVNALLLGDSALYLCASREVTGPDTQYFGPGTRLTVL.